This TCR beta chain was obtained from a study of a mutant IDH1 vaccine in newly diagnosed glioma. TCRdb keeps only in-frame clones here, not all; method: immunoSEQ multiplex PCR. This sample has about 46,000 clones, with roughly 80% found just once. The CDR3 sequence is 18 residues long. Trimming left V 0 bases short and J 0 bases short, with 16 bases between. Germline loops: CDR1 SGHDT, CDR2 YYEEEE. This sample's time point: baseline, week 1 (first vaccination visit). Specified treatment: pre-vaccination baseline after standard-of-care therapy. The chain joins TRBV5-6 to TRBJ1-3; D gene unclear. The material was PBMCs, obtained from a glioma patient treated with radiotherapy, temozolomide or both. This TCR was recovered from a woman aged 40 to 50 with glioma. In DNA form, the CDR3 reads TGTGCCAGCAGCTTGGCCGGAGCGGGGAGCCTCTCTGGAAACACCATATATTTT. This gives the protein CASSLAGAGSLSGNTIYF.